The 26 T cell receptor beta chains listed next were all sequenced from one sample in a study of T cells in Graves' hyperthyroidism and ophthalmopathy. Researchers took RNA transcripts and amplified the TCR beta CDR3 regions from them. Carried out on the TCR CDR3, a first-round RT-PCR used the HTBI primer set. TCRdb re-derived calls from the multiplex PCR reads in MiXCR, one entry per CDR3 protein. The sample shows about 410,000 distinct CDR3 sequences, around 13% of them seen only once. Sequencing was carried out using blood. Receptors were obtained from a woman in her 30s with Graves' ophthalmopathy.

Many counts were recorded for this clonotype. The gene calls are TRBV28 and TRBJ2-7, with D possibly TRBD2 on 6 matching bases. In germline, CDR1 is MDHEN, CDR2 SYDVKM. V lost 3 bases and J lost 6, with 18 bases in between. The CDR3 is 15 amino acids. CDR3 coding DNA: TGTGCCAGCAGTTTTCGTCGGGGATTGGGAGGCGAGCAGTACTTC. Translating gives CASSFRRGLGGEQYF.

This clonotype was counted many times. V gene TRBV5-8 combines with J gene TRBJ2-7; D gene ambiguous. The CDR3 has 14 amino acids. Germline V gives CDR1 SGHTS, CDR2 YDEGEE. V dropped 0 bases and J dropped 8 bases, with 15 bases sitting between them. CDR3 in DNA: TGTGCCAGCAGCTTGGCCGGGCAGCCCGGACAGCAGTACTTC. This codes for CASSLAGQPGQQYF.

The chain joins TRBV19 to TRBJ2-7; D gene ambiguous. CDR1 and CDR2 from the germline V gene are LNHDA and SQIVND (reference sequence). With 6 bases removed from V and 2 bases from J, the gap between germline ends came to 11 bases. The CDR3 has 13 amino acids. Written as DNA, the CDR3 is TGTGCCAGTAGGAACCAAGGCGCCTACGAGCAGTACTTC. It is translated as CASRNQGAYEQYF.

In its sample, this clonotype was seen many times. V usage is TRBV6-2 or TRBV6-3 and J usage is TRBJ1-2; possible D gene TRBD1, 5 bases. The V gene's germline CDR1 is MNHEY and CDR2 SVGEGT. The CDR3 consists of 12 residues. V was clipped by 6 bases and J by 7 bases, with 12 bases between them. CDR3 loop: CASSQEGVGYTF. CDR3 sequence (DNA): TGTGCCAGCAGCCAGGAAGGGGTTGGCTACACCTTC.

This clonotype was found many times. The chain carries TRBV20-1 and TRBJ2-3; TRBD1 matches 7 bases. This CDR3 comprises 15 residues. V lost 3 bases to trimming and J lost 6 bases; unmatched junction nucleotides: 12. Germline loops: CDR1 DFQATT, CDR2 SNEGSKA (reference sequence). CDR3 sequence reads: CSAREAAVGGDTQYF. Written as DNA, the CDR3 is TGCAGTGCTAGGGAAGCGGCCGTAGGGGGCGATACGCAGTATTTT.

CDR3 DNA sequence: TGTGCCAGCAGTTACTCGCCTAGCCTTAACACCGGGGAGCTGTTTTTT. The encoded protein is CASSYSPSLNTGELFF. The chain joins TRBV6-5 to TRBJ2-2; weak D call: TRBD2 (5 bases). V lost 0 bases and J 2 bases, leaving 10 bases between the germline ends. The CDR3 length is 16 residues. Germline CDR1 and CDR2: MNHEY and SVGAGI.

The V call is TRBV4-2, the J call TRBJ1-1; D may be TRBD1 (5 bases). Germline V lookup: CDR1 LGHNA, CDR2 YNFKEQ. V lost 4 bases and J 1 base, leaving 16 bases between the germline ends. This CDR3 is built from 16 residues. CDR3 residues: CASSPVGGWGNTEAFF. In DNA, the CDR3 is TGTGCCAGCAGCCCTGTGGGGGGGTGGGGGAACACTGAAGCTTTCTTT.

In its sample, this clonotype was seen many times. The chain is built from TRBV6-2 or TRBV6-3 and TRBJ2-3; 9 bases agree with TRBD1. CDR1 is MNHEY and CDR2 is SVGEGT in the germline V gene. V shed 11 bases and J 4 bases; nucleotides not matched to a gene: 13. This CDR3 is built from 15 residues. CDR3: CASSPGQGKSDTQYF. The CDR3 DNA follows: TGTGCCTCCAGCCCGGGACAGGGAAAGTCAGATACGCAGTATTTT.

There are a few counts of this clonotype. The CDR3 DNA follows: TGTGCCAGCAGCGTAAGGGTGTTTGGAGAGACCCAGTACTTC. Its protein is CASSVRVFGETQYF. The V gene is TRBV7-2, the J gene TRBJ2-5, with D unclear. Germline CDR1 reads SGHTA; CDR2 reads FQGNSA. Trimming took off 5 bases at V and 4 bases at J, with 14 bases between the two ends. The CDR3 consists of 14 residues. The entire variable domain, with the rest obtained from reference TRBV7-2 and TRBJ2-5, is as follows: GAGVSQSPSNKVTEKGKDVELRCDPISGHTALYWYRQSLGQGLEFLIYFQGNSAPDKSGLPSDRFSAERTGGSVSTLTIQRTQQEDSAVYLCASSVRVFGETQYFGPGTRLLVL.

This clonotype was recorded at least ten times. The chain carries TRBV18 and TRBJ2-2, with a weak D call TRBD1 (5 bases). Germline assignment: CDR1 KGHSH and CDR2 LQKENI. The V gene lost 2 bases and the J gene lost 4 bases, with 8 bases spanning the gap. This CDR3 contains 14 residues. The DNA for the CDR3 is TGTGCCAGCTCACCAGGGCAGGGCACCGGGGAGCTGTTTTTT. It translates to CASSPGQGTGELFF.

Many counts were recorded for this clonotype. This chain joins TRBV28 and TRBJ2-7; 7 bases are a match to TRBD1. The CDR3 length is 14 residues. With 5 bases clipped from V and 1 base from J, the junction kept 5 bases outside the gene matches. Germline V lookup: CDR1 MDHEN, CDR2 SYDVKM. The CDR3 sequence: CASSPTGISYEQYF. Written as DNA, the CDR3 is TGTGCCAGCAGTCCGACAGGGATTTCCTACGAGCAGTACTTC.

J is TRBJ2-3 and V is TRBV12-3 or TRBV12-4; possible D gene TRBD1, 6 bases. V was shortened by 6 bases and J by 2 bases, with 18 bases between the two germline ends. The CDR3 sequence is 16 residues long. The CDR3 reads CASSHTPTGPTDTQYF. Written as DNA, the CDR3 is TGTGCCAGCAGCCACACACCGACAGGACCCACAGATACGCAGTATTTT.

The rearrangement uses TRBV5-1 and TRBJ1-2, with TRBD1 matching 10 bases. The J segment lost 4 bases and the V segment lost 4 bases, leaving 4 bases of the junction unmatched. The CDR3 extends over 14 amino acids. The germline V gene encodes CDR1 SGHRS and CDR2 YFSETQ. CDR3 nucleotide sequence: TGCGCCAGCAGCCCGGGACAGGGGTTCTATGGCTACACCTTC. Residues: CASSPGQGFYGYTF.

The rearrangement links TRBV18 to TRBJ1-2; TRBD1 is a possible D gene (6 bases). V lost 6 bases to trimming and J lost 6 bases, with 14 bases between them. The CDR3 consists of 13 residues. Germline lookup yields CDR1 KGHSH and CDR2 LQKENI. CDR3 loop: CASSPDSLDGYTF. CDR3 bases: TGTGCCAGCTCGCCGGACAGCTTAGATGGCTACACCTTC.

J is TRBJ2-7 and V is TRBV9, with a weak D call TRBD2 (7 bases). Germline CDR1 is SGDLS and CDR2 is YYNGEE. The CDR3 covers 12 residues. Trimming removed 5 bases at V and 5 bases at J, with 11 bases between. CDR3 residues: CASRRGANEQYF. The CDR3 DNA is TGTGCCAGCAGACGGGGGGCTAACGAGCAGTACTTC.

This clonotype has ten or more counts. The V and J genes are TRBV6-1 and TRBJ2-3; 9 nucleotides line up with TRBD2. Unmatched junction bases numbered 11, after V lost 10 bases and J lost 3 bases. The CDR3 is 15 residues long. Germline CDR1 MNHNS, CDR2 SASEGT. The CDR3 DNA reads as TGTGCCACCTTTCCCGGGACTAGCTCAACAGATACGCAGTATTTT. Protein sequence: CATFPGTSSTDTQYF.

This clonotype was recorded a few times. A read error is possible here, since a much larger clone lies one base away. The final CDR3 position lacks the conserved phenylalanine or tryptophan, pointing to a likely read error. V usage is TRBV20-1 and J usage is TRBJ1-1, with 7 bases fitting TRBD1. CDR1 and CDR2 from the germline V gene are DFQATT and SNEGSKA (reference sequence). The CDR3 extends over 12 amino acids. The CDR3 sequence is CSLGQQNTEAFS. The CDR3 DNA sequence: TGCAGCTTGGGACAGCAGAACACTGAAGCTTTCTCT.

The chain links TRBV20-1 to TRBJ2-2; 7 positions agree with TRBD1. Germline V gene data show CDR1 as DFQATT and CDR2 as SNEGSKA (reference sequence). CDR3 size: 12 residues. J lost 6 bases, V lost 5 bases, and 3 bases had no gene match. The CDR3 protein is CSAFTGAGELFF. The CDR3 nucleotides read TGCAGTGCTTTTACAGGGGCCGGGGAGCTGTTTTTT.

The sample holds a few counts of this clonotype. The chain links TRBV14 to TRBJ1-3; D call uncertain. Germline CDR1 and CDR2: SGHDN and FVKESK. There are 14 residues in the CDR3. V shed 1 base and J shed 0 bases, with 4 bases lying between them. In DNA, the CDR3 is TGTGCCAGCAGCCAAGGAATCTCTGGAAACACCATATATTTT. Its protein product is CASSQGISGNTIYF.

This clonotype showed up many times. This chain links TRBV6-6 with TRBJ2-2; D uncertain. Germline V gene lookup returns CDR1 MNHNY and CDR2 SVGAGI (reference sequence). The CDR3 loop spans 13 amino acids. V was cut by 1 base and J by 1 base, with 1 base left in between. CDR3 in DNA: TGTGCCAGCAGTTACTTGAACACCGGGGAGCTGTTTTTT. Its protein is CASSYLNTGELFF.

This clonotype was seen at least ten times. CDR3 DNA: TGTGCCAGCGACTTAGGGGGGGGTAGCAATCAGCCCCAGCATTTT. Its translation is CASDLGGGSNQPQHF. The chain links TRBV12-3 or TRBV12-4 to TRBJ1-5; D is perhaps TRBD1 (6 bases). Trimming cost V 8 bases and J 0 bases, with 14 bases left between them. The CDR3 is made up of 15 amino acids.

The chain has TRBV28 and TRBJ1-2; D perhaps matches TRBD1 (6 bases). V shed 5 bases and J shed 8 bases, with 15 bases lying between them. The CDR3 loop spans 13 amino acids. The V gene's germline CDR1 is MDHEN and CDR2 SYDVKM. The CDR3 DNA follows: TGTGCCAGCAGTCGCAGGGGACTCGCCGGCTACACCTTC. Translated, it gives CASSRRGLAGYTF.

This clonotype has only a few counts. This chain joins TRBV28 and TRBJ2-2; D remains unclear. Trimming shortened V by 3 bases and J by 1 base, and 9 bases separated the two germline ends. Germline CDR1 MDHEN, CDR2 SYDVKM. CDR3 length: 15 residues. The CDR3: CASSLSRRNTGELFF. The DNA of the CDR3 is TGTGCCAGCAGTTTGTCACGGAGGAACACCGGGGAGCTGTTTTTT.

Regarding this clonotype: This could be a read error, since a much larger clone is one nucleotide away. This chain links TRBV28 with TRBJ1-2; D ambiguous. With 5 bases removed from V and 8 bases from J, the gap between germline ends came to 18 bases. This CDR3 is 14 amino acids long. In germline, CDR1 is MDHEN, CDR2 SYDVKM. The CDR3 DNA follows: TGTGCCAGCAGTCCAACGACATTCAGAGGGGGCTACACCTTC. Its translation is CASSPTTFRGGYTF.

This clonotype was seen at least ten times. The V gene is TRBV7-2, the J gene TRBJ2-5, with 8 bases lining up with TRBD2. The V gene end was trimmed by 5 bases and the J gene end by 5 bases; junction bases not matched to a gene: 7. Germline V gene data show CDR1 as SGHTA and CDR2 as FQGNSA. The CDR3 runs to 14 residues. The CDR3 DNA sequence: TGTGCCAGCAGCGTTTCCGGGGGGGTTGAGACCCAGTACTTC. It is translated as CASSVSGGVETQYF.

J is TRBJ2-3 and V is TRBV19; D is undetermined. The CDR3 is 13 residues long. Germline CDR1 LNHDA, CDR2 SQIVND (reference sequence). V dropped 7 bases and J dropped 2 bases, with 10 bases sitting between them. CDR3 sequence reads: CASTPRYTDTQYF. CDR3 sequence (DNA): TGTGCCAGTACCCCGCGCTACACAGATACGCAGTATTTT.